Each of the 18 T cell receptor beta chains below was sequenced from the same sample in a study of beta chain features in type 1 diabetes. Whole-study findings and limits: TCRB CDR3 length was moderately but significantly reduced in all four CD4+ subsets of Type 1 diabetes patients.

Sequencing targeted expressed TCRB transcripts, as all isolated RNA had been reverse transcribed. The table came from immunoSEQ multiplex PCR; TCRdb's copy has only in-frame clones and leaves some out. The repertoire holds more than 550,000 clones, with 11% to 15% as singletons. The antigens of these receptors remain unknown. Sequencing used naive CD4+ T cells from blood. The source of these receptors is a man aged 18 to 29 with type 1 diabetes.

J is TRBJ2-5 and V is TRBV27; D remains ambiguous. Germline assignment: CDR1 MNHEY and CDR2 SMNVEV (reference sequence). The CDR3 totals 14 residues. Trimming shortened V by 0 bases and J by 2 bases, and 7 bases separated the two germline ends. As DNA, the CDR3 is TGTGCCAGCAGTTTATCCCCAGAGCAAGAGACCCAGTACTTC. Its translation is CASSLSPEQETQYF.

This clone showed up just a few times. This chain joins TRBV30 and TRBJ1-6; a possible D gene is TRBD1 (6 bases). Germline CDR1 is GTSNPN and CDR2 is SVGIG (reference sequence). This CDR3 contains 18 residues. Trimming removed 0 bases at V and 2 bases at J, with 17 bases between. This CDR3 is CAWSVPLEGVTYNSPLHF. CDR3 in DNA: TGTGCCTGGAGTGTTCCCCTCGAGGGGGTTACCTATAATTCACCCCTCCACTTT. Variable domain in full (rest from reference TRBV30 and TRBJ1-6): SQTIHQWPATLVQPVGSPLSLECTVEGTSNPNLYWYRQAAGRGLQLLFYSVGIGQISSEVPQNLSASRPQDRQFILSSKKLLLSDSGFYLCAWSVPLEGVTYNSPLHFGNGTRLTVT.

The genes are TRBV19 and TRBJ2-1; D might be TRBD2 (5 bases). V was clipped by 7 bases and J by 6 bases, with 19 bases between them. The germline CDR1 and CDR2 sequences are LNHDA and SQIVND (reference sequence). The CDR3 consists of 15 residues. CDR3 nucleotide sequence: TGTGCCAGTACCGATATAGCGAGACGTTTCAATGAGCAGTTCTTC. This sequence encodes CASTDIARRFNEQFF.

This chain links TRBV18 with TRBJ2-7; 7 bases map to TRBD2. This CDR3 has 14 residues. Germline lookup yields CDR1 KGHSH and CDR2 LQKENI. J gave up 6 bases and V 1 base, and 6 bases lay outside the gene matches. CDR3 sequence: CASSPRLAGSEQYF. DNA for the CDR3: TGTGCCAGCTCACCACGACTAGCCGGTAGCGAGCAGTACTTC.

This clone was recorded a few times. V gene TRBV25-1 combines with J gene TRBJ2-1; D tentatively fits TRBD1 or TRBD2 (6 bases each). V was cut by 4 bases and J by 8 bases, with 9 bases left in between. The CDR3 is 12 residues long. The germline CDR1 and CDR2 sequences are MGHDK and SYGVNS. In DNA, the CDR3 is TGTGCCAGCAGTGTGAGGGGGGATGAGCAGTTCTTC. It translates to CASSVRGDEQFF.

The V call is TRBV9, the J call TRBJ2-3; D not certain. CDR3 length: 16 amino acids. Germline CDR1 is SGDLS and CDR2 is YYNGEE. V lost 1 base, J lost 0 bases, and 12 bases lay in between. DNA for the CDR3: TGTGCCAGCAGCGTACGAACGGCTCAAAGCACAGATACGCAGTATTTT. Translation gives CASSVRTAQSTDTQYF.

Only a few counts were recorded for this clone. This chain links TRBV7-3 with TRBJ2-7; 10 bases fit TRBD2. Germline-derived CDR1 and CDR2 are SGHTA and FQGTGA. Losses at the gene ends were 5 bases for V and 0 bases for J; bases not matched to a gene: 4. The length of the CDR3 is 15 residues. Here the CDR3 reads CASSRSGGSSYEQYF. CDR3 coding DNA: TGTGCCAGCAGCCGTAGCGGGGGGAGCTCCTACGAGCAGTACTTC.

The V call is TRBV18, the J call TRBJ2-7, with D maybe TRBD2 (6 bases). V dropped 3 bases and J dropped 5 bases, with 14 bases sitting between them. The CDR3 covers 14 residues. Per germline, CDR1 KGHSH and CDR2 LQKENI. CDR3: CASSPLSGFDEQYF. CDR3 sequence (DNA): TGTGCCAGCTCACCCCTCAGCGGGTTTGACGAGCAGTACTTC.

This chain uses TRBV5-1 with TRBJ2-2; TRBD2 might be the D (5 bases). This CDR3 is 14 amino acids long. Trimming left V 5 bases short and J 3 bases short, with 11 bases between. In germline, CDR1 is SGHRS, CDR2 YFSETQ. CDR3 DNA sequence: TGCGCCAGCAGGTTTAGCGAATACACCGGGGAGCTGTTTTTT. As protein: CASRFSEYTGELFF.

As DNA, the CDR3 is TGTGCCAGCAGCTTGATAGGGGCCAAATCCTACAATGAGCAGTTCTTC. This translates into CASSLIGAKSYNEQFF. The J gene is TRBJ2-1, the V gene TRBV5-6, with a possible D match to TRBD1 (5 bases). The V gene's germline CDR1 is SGHDT and CDR2 YYEEEE. With 1 base removed from V and 1 base from J, the gap between germline ends came to 12 bases. The CDR3 runs to 16 residues.

The rearrangement joins TRBV6-1 to TRBJ2-7; no clear D gene. V gave up 4 bases and J gave up 0 bases, with 7 bases separating them. The CDR3 has 13 amino acids. Per germline, CDR1 MNHNS and CDR2 SASEGT. The CDR3 coding sequence is TGTGCCAGCAGTGGGGGAAGCTCCTACGAGCAGTACTTC. Protein product: CASSGGSSYEQYF.

This clone has more than one count but fewer than ten. This chain connects TRBV11-2 to TRBJ2-7; the match to TRBD2 covers 11 bases. CDR1 and CDR2 from the germline V gene are SGHAT and FQNNGV. V was pared by 4 bases and J by 1 base, with 12 bases of the junction left unmatched. The CDR3 is 18 amino acids. For the CDR3, the DNA is TGTGCCAGCAGCTGGTTAGCGGGAGGGCCCTCAACGTCCTACGAGCAGTACTTC. Its translation is CASSWLAGGPSTSYEQYF.

This chain links TRBV23-1 with TRBJ2-2; D ambiguous. TRBV23-1 is given ORF status, its function remaining uncertain. Trimming took 0 bases from V and 7 from J, leaving 6 bases between them. This CDR3 has 13 residues. CDR3 bases: TGCGCCAGCAGTCAATCGCGGAGCGGGGAGCTGTTTTTT. Translation gives CASSQSRSGELFF.

The chain carries TRBV27 and TRBJ1-4; 7 positions match TRBD1. The V and J ends lost 5 bases and 5 bases, in that order; junction bases with no gene match: 8. Germline V gene lookup returns CDR1 MNHEY and CDR2 SMNVEV (reference sequence). This CDR3 is 15 amino acids long. The CDR3 sequence: CASSIYRGLNEKLFF. The CDR3 nucleotides read TGTGCCAGCAGTATTTACAGGGGATTAAATGAAAAACTGTTTTTT.

This clone occurred a few times. V usage is TRBV7-9 and J usage is TRBJ2-1; possibly TRBD1 for D (7 bases). The CDR3 extends over 15 amino acids. The germline V and J ends were trimmed by 7 bases and 5 bases, with 18 bases remaining between them. Germline assignment: CDR1 SEHNR and CDR2 FQNEAQ (reference sequence). For the CDR3, the DNA is TGTGCCAGCACCCCCCGGGGGACAGAAGACAATGAGCAGTTCTTC. Encoded protein: CASTPRGTEDNEQFF. The full variable domain, in which reference TRBV7-9 and TRBJ2-1 provide the parts outside the CDR3, is DTGVSQNPRHKITKRGQNVTFRCDPISEHNRLYWYRQTLGQGPEFLTYFQNEAQLEKSRLLSDRFSAERPKGSFSTLEIQRTEQGDSAMYLCASTPRGTEDNEQFFGPGTRLTVL.

CDR3 in DNA: TGTGCCAGCACCAACCCCTCCGGGGGTTTTAACGAGCAGTACTTC. Its protein is CASTNPSGGFNEQYF. This chain connects TRBV7-9 to TRBJ2-7, with a tentative D call TRBD2 (6 bases). Germline V gene sequence: CDR1 SEHNR, CDR2 FQNEAQ (reference sequence). V lost 7 bases to trimming and J lost 5 bases, with 21 bases between them. The CDR3 is 15 residues long.

The chain carries TRBV5-1 and TRBJ2-5; 9 bases are shared with TRBD2. This CDR3 has 13 residues. V lost 4 bases to trimming and J lost 5 bases; unmatched junction nucleotides: 3. Germline V CDR1 and CDR2: SGHRS, YFSETQ. CDR3 in DNA: TGCGCCAGCAGCAGCGGACTAGCGGAGACCCAGTACTTC. Its protein is CASSSGLAETQYF.

The V and J genes are TRBV2 and TRBJ1-2; 11 nucleotides align to TRBD1. J was trimmed by 8 bases and V by 2 bases; bases with no gene match: 4. Per the germline V gene, CDR1 is SNHLY and CDR2 is FYNNEI. The CDR3 contains 14 residues. CDR3 sequence: CASSELGQGGGYTF. The CDR3 coding sequence is TGTGCCAGCAGTGAACTGGGACAGGGGGGCGGCTACACCTTC.